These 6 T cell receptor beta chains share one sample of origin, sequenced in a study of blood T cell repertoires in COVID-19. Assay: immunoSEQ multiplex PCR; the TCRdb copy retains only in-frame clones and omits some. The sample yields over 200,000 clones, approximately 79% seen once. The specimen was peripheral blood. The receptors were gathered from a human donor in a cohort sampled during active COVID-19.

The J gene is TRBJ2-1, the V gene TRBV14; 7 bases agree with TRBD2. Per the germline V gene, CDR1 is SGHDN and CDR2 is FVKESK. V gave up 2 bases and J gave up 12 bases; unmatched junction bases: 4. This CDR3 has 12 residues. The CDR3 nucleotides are TGTGCCAGCAGCCAATGGGGACTACCGCAGTTCTTC. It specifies CASSQWGLPQFF.

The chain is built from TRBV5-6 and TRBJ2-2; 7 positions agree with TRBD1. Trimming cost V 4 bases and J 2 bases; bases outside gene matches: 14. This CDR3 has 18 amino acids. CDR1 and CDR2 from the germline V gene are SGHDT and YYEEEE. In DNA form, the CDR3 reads TGTGCCAGCAGCCTCAATCGCAGACAGGGAACTAACACCGGGGAGCTGTTTTTT. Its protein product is CASSLNRRQGTNTGELFF.

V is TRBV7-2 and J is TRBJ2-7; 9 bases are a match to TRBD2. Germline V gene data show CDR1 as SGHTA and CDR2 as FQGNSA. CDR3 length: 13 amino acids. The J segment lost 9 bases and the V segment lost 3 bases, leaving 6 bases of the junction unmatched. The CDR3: CASSLKREVGQYF. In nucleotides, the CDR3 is TGTGCCAGCAGCTTGAAGCGGGAGGTCGGGCAGTACTTC.

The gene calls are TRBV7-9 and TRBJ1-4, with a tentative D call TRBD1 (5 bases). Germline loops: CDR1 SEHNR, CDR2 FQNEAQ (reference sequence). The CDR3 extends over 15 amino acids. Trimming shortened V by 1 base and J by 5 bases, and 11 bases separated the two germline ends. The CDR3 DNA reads TGTGCCAGCAGCTTAGGGGGCGGAAGAAATGAAAAACTGTTTTTT. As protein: CASSLGGGRNEKLFF.

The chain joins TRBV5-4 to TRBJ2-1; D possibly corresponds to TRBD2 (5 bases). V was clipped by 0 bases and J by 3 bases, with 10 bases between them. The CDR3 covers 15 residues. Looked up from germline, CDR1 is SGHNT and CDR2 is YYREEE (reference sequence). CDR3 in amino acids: CASSLEAGFYNEQFF. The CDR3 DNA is TGTGCCAGCAGCTTGGAGGCGGGTTTCTACAATGAGCAGTTCTTC.

CDR3 region: CASTTPPRPEQFF. Written as DNA, the CDR3 is TGTGCCAGCACCACCCCACCCAGGCCTGAGCAGTTCTTC. The V call is TRBV6-5, the J call TRBJ2-1; no clear D gene. Germline V lookup: CDR1 MNHEY, CDR2 SVGAGI. Trimming left V 7 bases short and J 9 bases short, with 16 bases between. The CDR3 is 13 amino acids.